The 28 T cell receptor beta chains presented below share a single source sample, sequenced in a study of T cell responses to AZD1222 COVID-19 vaccine. The method was immunoSEQ multiplex PCR; TCRdb's version includes in-frame clones alone and lacks a portion of them. Of some 97,000 clones listed, about 83% were seen once; the top ten hold 15% to 20%. The specimen comprised peripheral blood, sampled on day 0 of AZD1222 vaccination. All receptors come from an adult in good health.

The V gene is TRBV19, the J gene TRBJ1-6; 10 bases are a match to TRBD1. This CDR3 is built from 15 residues. V lost 4 bases, J lost 9 bases, and 6 bases stayed unmatched. CDR1 LNHDA and CDR2 SQIVND come from the germline V gene (reference sequence). The CDR3 DNA sequence: TGTGCCAGTAGTACACGACAGGGGGCTAGTTCACCCCTCCACTTT. Translating gives CASSTRQGASSPLHF.

V usage is TRBV3-1 (or the pseudogene TRBV3-2) and J usage is TRBJ2-2; D is perhaps TRBD1 (6 bases). Deletions cut 5 bases from V and 1 base from J, with 14 bases between. Germline V gene data show CDR1 as LGHDT and CDR2 as YNNKEL (reference sequence). This CDR3 has 16 amino acids. This CDR3 reads CASSRAGTQNTGELFF. CDR3 in DNA: TGTGCCAGCAGCAGAGCCGGGACACAGAACACCGGGGAGCTGTTTTTT.

V is TRBV5-1 and J is TRBJ1-4, with D possibly matching TRBD1 (5 bases). The length of the CDR3 is 14 residues. Between the trimmed V and J ends, which lost 0 bases and 6 bases, there was a span of 9 bases. Per germline, CDR1 SGHRS and CDR2 YFSETQ. The CDR3 DNA reads as TGCGCCAGCAGCTTGGGCACGGGGGATGAAAAACTGTTTTTT. Residues: CASSLGTGDEKLFF.

The CDR3 DNA follows: TGTGCCTGGGAACGGACAGGGGGAAACACCATATATTTT. Translation: CAWERTGGNTIYF. J is TRBJ1-3 and V is TRBV30; 8 bases line up with TRBD1. V trimming: 5 bases; J trimming: 4 bases; junction bases outside the gene matches: 4. Germline-derived CDR1 and CDR2 are GTSNPN and SVGIG (reference sequence). The CDR3 has 13 residues.

The chain has TRBV6-5 and TRBJ1-1; 8 nucleotides line up with TRBD1. V was clipped by 6 bases and J by 5 bases; unmatched bases: 8. CDR3 length: 14 amino acids. Per the germline V gene, CDR1 is MNHEY and CDR2 is SVGAGI. The CDR3 coding sequence is TGTGCCAGCAGGCCGACAGGGGAAGAGACTGAAGCTTTCTTT. Protein sequence: CASRPTGEETEAFF.

V usage is TRBV21-1 and J usage is TRBJ1-1; the table assigns TRBD1, which was not confirmed against the DNA. TRBV21-1 is a listed pseudogene. This CDR3 is built from 16 residues. The DNA for the CDR3 is TGTGCCAGCAGCAAAGTACTGGGCAGGGAGAACACTGAAGCTTTCTTT. This codes for CASSKVLGRENTEAFF.

In DNA form, the CDR3 reads TGTGCCAGCACTAAGCCGGCCTACGAGCAGTACTTC. The encoded protein is CASTKPAYEQYF. The chain uses TRBV28 and TRBJ2-7; D gene unclear. V shed 7 bases and J shed 2 bases, with 9 bases lying between them. Per germline, CDR1 MDHEN and CDR2 SYDVKM. This CDR3 has 12 residues.

The chain is built from TRBV15 and TRBJ2-1; the D gene is possibly TRBD2 (5 bases). V dropped 0 bases and J dropped 6 bases, with 18 bases sitting between them. Germline V gene data show CDR1 as LNHNV and CDR2 as YYDKDF (reference sequence). CDR3 length equals 17 residues. CDR3 protein: CATSRDFEAGPVNEQFF. The CDR3 DNA reads as TGTGCCACCAGCAGAGATTTCGAGGCGGGCCCTGTCAATGAGCAGTTCTTC.

The rearrangement uses TRBV5-4 and TRBJ2-3; D gene unclear. Germline assignment: CDR1 SGHNT and CDR2 YYREEE (reference sequence). V lost 0 bases and J lost 4, with 9 bases in between. The CDR3 extends over 14 amino acids. CDR3 loop: CASSLGSAPDTQYF. CDR3 bases: TGTGCCAGCAGCTTGGGATCAGCCCCAGATACGCAGTATTTT.

The chain uses TRBV2 and TRBJ2-1; D is perhaps TRBD1 (5 bases). The germline gives CDR1 SNHLY, CDR2 FYNNEI. The CDR3 has 10 residues. Trimming removed 6 bases from V and 12 bases from J, with 9 bases in between. CDR3 protein: CASRNQGQFF. CDR3 bases: TGTGCCAGCAGGAATCAGGGGCAGTTCTTC.

The genes are TRBV4-2 and TRBJ2-2, with 10 bases fitting TRBD1. Germline-derived CDR1 and CDR2 are LGHNA and YNFKEQ. The CDR3 contains 16 residues. The V gene end was trimmed by 3 bases and the J gene end by 4 bases; junction bases not matched to a gene: 5. The DNA of the CDR3 is TGTGCCAGCAGCCAGGGACAGGGGTTGGGCACCGGGGAGCTGTTTTTT. Translating gives CASSQGQGLGTGELFF.

Only one count was recorded for this clone. The rearrangement links TRBV7-9 to TRBJ2-7; D might be TRBD1 or TRBD2, each matching 5 bases. Trimming took off 7 bases at V and 2 bases at J, with 15 bases between the two ends. This CDR3 is 14 amino acids long. Looked up from germline, CDR1 is SEHNR and CDR2 is FQNEAQ (reference sequence). The CDR3 spells CASTSGGGTYEQYF. The CDR3 nucleotides are TGTGCCAGCACTTCAGGTGGGGGTACCTACGAGCAGTACTTC.

This chain links TRBV7-3 with TRBJ2-3; D call uncertain. CDR3 length: 12 residues. Germline loops: CDR1 SGHTA, CDR2 FQGTGA. V was pared by 1 base and J by 4 bases, with 3 bases between. Written as DNA, the CDR3 is TGTGCCAGCAGCTTAAATGCAGATACGCAGTATTTT. This codes for CASSLNADTQYF.

The chain combines TRBV7-2 with TRBJ2-3, with TRBD1 identical over 8 bases. There are 15 residues in the CDR3. V was clipped by 5 bases and J by 2 bases; unmatched bases: 6. Per the germline V gene, CDR1 is SGHTA and CDR2 is FQGNSA. CDR3 loop: CASSARTGNTDTQYF. The DNA for the CDR3 is TGTGCCAGCAGCGCCCGGACAGGGAACACAGATACGCAGTATTTT. Together with reference TRBV7-2 and TRBJ2-3, the CDR3 gives the full variable domain: GAGVSQSPSNKVTEKGKDVELRCDPISGHTALYWYRQSLGQGLEFLIYFQGNSAPDKSGLPSDRFSAERTGGSVSTLTIQRTQQEDSAVYLCASSARTGNTDTQYFGPGTRLTVL.

This chain links TRBV9 with TRBJ1-1, with a weak D call TRBD1 (6 bases). The V gene's germline CDR1 is SGDLS and CDR2 YYNGEE. V was shortened by 3 bases and J by 1 base, with 13 bases between the two germline ends. The CDR3 runs to 15 residues. CDR3 DNA sequence: TGTGCCAGCAGCGCGAGGGGGGCACGGAACACTGAAGCTTTCTTT. Translation gives CASSARGARNTEAFF.

The gene calls are TRBV19 and TRBJ1-2, with D possibly matching TRBD1 (6 bases). This CDR3 has 19 amino acids. Per germline, CDR1 LNHDA and CDR2 SQIVND (reference sequence). The V and J ends lost 0 bases and 4 bases respectively, with 24 bases between them. The CDR3 nucleotides read TGTGCCAGTAGTATAGATCCTGCAGGGGTGGTCGGAACCTTCTATGGCTACACCTTC. Its translation is CASSIDPAGVVGTFYGYTF.

This chain uses TRBV9 with TRBJ2-1; 9 nucleotides line up with TRBD2. The CDR3 length is 15 residues. CDR1 SGDLS and CDR2 YYNGEE come from the germline V gene. V shed 4 bases, J shed 10 bases, and the junction held 12 bases outside the gene matches. The CDR3: CASSPAGGRGGEQFF. The DNA of the CDR3 is TGTGCCAGCAGCCCTGCGGGGGGGCGCGGAGGGGAGCAGTTCTTC.

Turning to this clone: At one of its ends the junction is not consistent with the germline gene, which may arise from a read error. The chain is built from TRBV6-5 and TRBJ1-2, with D possibly matching TRBD1 (5 bases). The CDR3 contains 13 residues. CDR1 is MNHEY, CDR2 SVGAGI, per germline. CDR3 coding DNA: TGTGCCACCAAGGCAGGGCCTCGCGATGGCTACGCCTTC. Its protein is CATKAGPRDGYAF.

V is TRBV2 and J is TRBJ1-2; 10 positions match TRBD1. The V and J ends lost 6 bases and 6 bases, in that order; junction bases with no gene match: 7. Germline V lookup: CDR1 SNHLY, CDR2 FYNNEI. The CDR3 is 14 amino acids. The CDR3 loop is CASRVDRGPDGYTF. In DNA form, the CDR3 reads TGTGCCAGCAGAGTTGACAGGGGGCCTGATGGCTACACCTTC.

This chain uses TRBV10-3 with TRBJ1-1; TRBD1 might be the D (6 bases). The CDR3 spans 13 residues. Germline V gene lookup returns CDR1 ENHRY and CDR2 SYGVKD. V lost 10 bases and J lost 1, with 13 bases in between. The CDR3 region has the DNA TGTGCCACCCGTGGACAGCCGAACACTGAAGCTTTCTTT. This gives the protein CATRGQPNTEAFF.

There are a few counts of this clone. The CDR3 loop is CASSQQHTGAYEQYF. CDR3 nucleotides: TGCGCCAGCAGCCAACAACATACAGGGGCCTACGAGCAGTACTTC. This chain links TRBV4-3 with TRBJ2-7; 7 bases align to TRBD1. Germline CDR1 and CDR2: LGHNA and YSLEER. The V gene end was trimmed by 2 bases and the J gene end by 2 bases; junction bases not matched to a gene: 6. CDR3 size: 15 residues.

The chain couples TRBV5-1 to TRBJ1-2; 10 nucleotides line up with TRBD1. V lost 4 bases to trimming and J lost 7 bases; unmatched junction nucleotides: 13. Germline V CDR1 and CDR2: SGHRS, YFSETQ. This CDR3 has 16 residues. CDR3 region: CASSLGRTGGSSGYTF. CDR3 coding DNA: TGCGCCAGCAGCCTGGGCCGGACAGGGGGAAGTTCTGGCTACACCTTC.

The chain is built from TRBV5-1 and TRBJ2-1; TRBD2 aligns across 10 bases. Germline lookup yields CDR1 SGHRS and CDR2 YFSETQ. This CDR3 is built from 15 residues. The V and J ends lost 3 bases and 0 bases, in that order; junction bases with no gene match: 0. CDR3 DNA: TGCGCCAGCAGCTCTAGCGGGAGCTCCTACAATGAGCAGTTCTTC. Translation: CASSSSGSSYNEQFF.

The rearrangement uses TRBV5-4 and TRBJ2-5; no firm D call. Germline CDR1 and CDR2: SGHNT and YYREEE (reference sequence). V lost 2 bases and J lost 5, with 16 bases in between. The CDR3 is made up of 15 amino acids. CDR3 region: CASSFSASVGETQYF. The CDR3 DNA sequence: TGTGCCAGCAGCTTTTCCGCATCAGTTGGGGAGACCCAGTACTTC.

The gene calls are TRBV29-1 and TRBJ1-5, with D possibly matching TRBD1 (6 bases). Germline-derived CDR1 and CDR2 are SQVTM and ANQGSEA. This CDR3 is built from 15 residues. The ends were cut back, 4 bases at V and 0 bases at J, with 13 bases in the middle. The CDR3 DNA reads TGCAGCGTTGGCAGACCAGGGGTTAGCAATCAGCCCCAGCATTTT. Amino acids: CSVGRPGVSNQPQHF. The full variable domain, completed using reference TRBV29-1 and TRBJ1-5, is SAVISQKPSRDICQRGTSLTIQCQVDSQVTMMFWYRQQPGQSLTLIATANQGSEATYESGFVIDKFPISRPNLTFSTLTVSNMSPEDSSIYLCSVGRPGVSNQPQHFGDGTRLSIL.

This clone occurred a few times. The CDR3 region is CSVEEGLAGGLQFF. Written as DNA, the CDR3 is TGCAGCGTTGAAGAGGGACTAGCGGGAGGTCTCCAGTTCTTC. The chain uses TRBV29-1 and TRBJ2-1, with TRBD2 identical over 15 bases. The CDR3 covers 14 residues. The germline gives CDR1 SQVTM, CDR2 ANQGSEA. The J segment lost 13 bases and the V segment lost 0 bases, leaving 4 bases of the junction unmatched.

V and J are TRBV4-2 and TRBJ2-7; 9 bases are shared with TRBD1. Germline-derived CDR1 and CDR2 are LGHNA and YNFKEQ. This CDR3 contains 16 residues. V was pared by 4 bases and J by 2 bases, with 9 bases of the junction left unmatched. In DNA form, the CDR3 reads TGTGCCAGCAGCCCCTGGGCCGGGACAGGGACCTACGAGCAGTACTTC. It translates to CASSPWAGTGTYEQYF.

This chain uses TRBV24-1 with TRBJ1-1; 7 bases align to TRBD1. The length of the CDR3 is 15 residues. V shed 3 bases, J shed 0 bases, and the junction held 3 bases outside the gene matches. From germline, CDR1 is KGHDR and CDR2 SFDVKD. The CDR3 sequence is CATSDGDSLNTEAFF. The CDR3 DNA reads as TGTGCCACCAGTGATGGGGACAGTCTGAACACTGAAGCTTTCTTT.